The clone carrying this T cell receptor beta chain was detected only a few times. What it recognizes is unknown. TCR beta cDNA libraries had unique molecular identifiers. TCRdb reprocessed the PCR reads with MiXCR, giving one entry per CDR3 protein. This sample carries roughly 540,000 distinct CDR3 sequences, around a third of them seen once, and the ten largest clones take approximately 6%. The data originate from a study of post-analysis software for immune sequencing data. Study-wide results and caveats: Significantly lower normalized Chao1 diversity was found in patients with multiple sclerosis relative to controls. Patients used about five TRBV segments, including TRBV5-6, TRBV5-1 and TRBV20-1, more often than controls.

The V end lost 4 bases, the J end lost 2 bases, and 11 bases lay between the germline ends. CDR1 and CDR2 from the germline V gene are DFQATT and SNEGSKA (reference sequence). CDR3 length: 13 residues. This clonotype was sampled from a girl under 18 with multiple sclerosis. The chain links TRBV20-1 to TRBJ2-5; D is perhaps TRBD2 (6 bases). The sequencing sample was made of blood. The CDR3 here is CSATLGGQETQYF. As DNA, the CDR3 is TGCAGTGCTACCCTTGGGGGGCAAGAGACCCAGTACTTC.